This paragraph covers one T cell receptor beta chain sequence. Its target is not known. This entry comes from a study of cytomegalovirus exposure and HLA in healthy donors. Clones were read by immunoSEQ multiplex PCR, and TCRdb kept only the in-frame ones, dropping some. The table has 65,000 to 75,000 clones, just over 95% seen once. Germline-derived CDR1 and CDR2 are LGHNA and YSLEER. Between the trimmed V and J ends, which lost 0 bases and 2 bases, there was a span of 14 bases. There are 16 residues in the CDR3. Study-level points and caveats: According to the study, approximately 150 TCR beta chains were cytomegalovirus-associated.

The sequencing input was PBMCs. The rearrangement links TRBV4-3 to TRBJ2-7; the D is unclear. The clonotype was recovered from a young woman in good health and CMV-seropositive. The CDR3 DNA reads TGCGCCAGCAGCCAAGAGTATCGAGGCCCTCCCTACGAGCAGTACTTC. Residues: CASSQEYRGPPYEQYF.